This entry lists 5 T cell receptor beta chains sequenced from one sample in a study of OX40 agonist ivuxolimab in advanced cancers. Measured with immunoSEQ multiplex PCR; TCRdb has only the in-frame clones, and not every one. The sample contains approximately 45,000 clones, about 88% of which appear only once. The source was CD4+ or CD8+ T cells sorted from blood, collected in a trial of the OX40 agonist ivuxolimab. These receptors originate from an adult with an advanced solid tumor such as melanoma, head and neck, liver or kidney cancer.

The J gene is TRBJ1-1, the V gene TRBV5-4; unclear D gene. Trimming left V 0 bases short and J 7 bases short, with 7 bases between. Germline CDR1 SGHNT, CDR2 YYREEE (reference sequence). The length of the CDR3 is 12 residues. Here the CDR3 DNA reads TGTGCCAGCAGCTTGGACGCAGGTGAAGCTTTCTTT. This gives the protein CASSLDAGEAFF.

This clone has a handful of counts. This rearrangement joins TRBV7-8 to TRBJ1-6; D is perhaps TRBD1 (5 bases). Per germline, CDR1 SGHVS and CDR2 FQNEAQ. CDR3 length: 14 residues. With 0 bases removed from V and 9 bases from J, the gap between germline ends came to 9 bases. The chain's CDR3 is CASSLAPQGSPLHF. Written as DNA, the CDR3 is TGTGCCAGCAGCTTAGCACCTCAGGGTTCACCCCTCCACTTT.

The V and J genes are TRBV7-8 and TRBJ2-3, with TRBD2 matching 12 bases. The CDR3 sequence is 20 residues long. Germline CDR1 reads SGHVS; CDR2 reads FQNEAQ. V shed 5 bases, J shed 1 base, and the junction held 16 bases outside the gene matches. The CDR3 DNA reads TGTGCCAGCAGCCAAAGGTTCGCGACTAGCGGGAGATCGGGCACAGATACGCAGTATTTT. This sequence encodes CASSQRFATSGRSGTDTQYF.

The chain is built from TRBV7-2 and TRBJ2-3, with TRBD2 matching 8 bases. The length of the CDR3 is 16 residues. Germline-derived CDR1 and CDR2 are SGHTA and FQGNSA. Trimming took 1 base from V and 2 from J; bases not matched to a gene: 5. The CDR3 region has the DNA TGTGCCAGCAGCTTAGTATCGGGACTAGTCACAGATACGCAGTATTTT. This sequence encodes CASSLVSGLVTDTQYF.

This clone appeared a single time. The chain employs TRBV4-1 and TRBJ2-5, with 7 bases fitting TRBD2. Germline V gene sequence: CDR1 MGHRA, CDR2 YSYEKL. There are 16 residues in the CDR3. The V segment lost 4 bases and the J segment 5 bases; nucleotides outside the gene matches: 13. The CDR3 region has the DNA TGCGCCAGCAGCCTTTACCTCGGACGGGAGGAGGAGACCCAGTACTTC. This encodes CASSLYLGREEETQYF.